Following are 3 T cell receptor beta chains from one sample sequenced in a study of shared clonotypes between healthy human individuals. Here immunoSEQ multiplex PCR was the method, and the copy in TCRdb shows in-frame clones only, minus some. This table holds millions of clones, 90% to 95% found once. The sample taken for sequencing was naive CD4+ T cells sorted from blood. The subset here: CD45RA+ positively selected. These receptor sequences come from a man aged 18 to 30 in good health.

The chain carries TRBV5-4 and TRBJ1-4; tentative D call: TRBD1 (6 bases). The V and J ends lost 4 bases and 0 bases respectively, with 13 bases between them. CDR3 size: 16 residues. Per germline, CDR1 SGHNT and CDR2 YYREEE (reference sequence). CDR3 in amino acids: CASSGGRQATNEKLFF. The CDR3 bases are TGTGCCAGCAGCGGCGGAAGACAGGCAACTAATGAAAAACTGTTTTTT.

J is TRBJ2-7 and V is TRBV5-1; tentative D call: TRBD1 (5 bases). This CDR3 spans 16 amino acids. Germline lookup yields CDR1 SGHRS and CDR2 YFSETQ. Trimming left V 0 bases short and J 2 bases short, with 15 bases between. Here the CDR3 DNA reads TGCGCCAGCAGCTTGGCCCCCGACAGTACAGCCTACGAGCAGTACTTC. Protein product: CASSLAPDSTAYEQYF.

The chain's CDR3 is CASSLGSRGNEQFF. The DNA of the CDR3 is TGTGCCAGCAGCTTAGGTTCGCGGGGCAATGAGCAGTTCTTC. V and J are TRBV5-6 and TRBJ2-1; maybe TRBD2 (6 bases). Looked up from germline, CDR1 is SGHDT and CDR2 is YYEEEE. This CDR3 spans 14 amino acids. Trimming removed 2 bases at V and 6 bases at J, with 12 bases between.